This T cell receptor (beta chain) was captured by sequencing in a study of blood T cell repertoires in COVID-19. Across the whole study: Both acute and convalescent COVID-19 samples were obtained from the United States, Italy and Spain. T cells, B-cell-depleted T cells, or PBMCs supplied cDNA or gDNA.

TCRdb's copy holds only in-frame clones and misses some; the assay was immunoSEQ multiplex PCR. The table records some 390,000 clones, approximately 89% of them present only once. This clone was seen a few times. The CDR3 runs 12 residues. Germline V gives CDR1 KGHSH, CDR2 LQKENI. V lost 6 bases, J lost 0 bases, and 5 bases lay in between. Seattle researchers signed up patients amid active infection and tracked them longitudinally. The clonotype comes from a woman aged 55 to 70 with COVID-19, enrolled during active disease. Material: peripheral blood. The genes are TRBV18 and TRBJ2-5; D uncertain. CDR3 sequence reads: CASSEYQETQYF. As DNA, the CDR3 is TGTGCCAGCTCTGAGTACCAAGAGACCCAGTACTTC.